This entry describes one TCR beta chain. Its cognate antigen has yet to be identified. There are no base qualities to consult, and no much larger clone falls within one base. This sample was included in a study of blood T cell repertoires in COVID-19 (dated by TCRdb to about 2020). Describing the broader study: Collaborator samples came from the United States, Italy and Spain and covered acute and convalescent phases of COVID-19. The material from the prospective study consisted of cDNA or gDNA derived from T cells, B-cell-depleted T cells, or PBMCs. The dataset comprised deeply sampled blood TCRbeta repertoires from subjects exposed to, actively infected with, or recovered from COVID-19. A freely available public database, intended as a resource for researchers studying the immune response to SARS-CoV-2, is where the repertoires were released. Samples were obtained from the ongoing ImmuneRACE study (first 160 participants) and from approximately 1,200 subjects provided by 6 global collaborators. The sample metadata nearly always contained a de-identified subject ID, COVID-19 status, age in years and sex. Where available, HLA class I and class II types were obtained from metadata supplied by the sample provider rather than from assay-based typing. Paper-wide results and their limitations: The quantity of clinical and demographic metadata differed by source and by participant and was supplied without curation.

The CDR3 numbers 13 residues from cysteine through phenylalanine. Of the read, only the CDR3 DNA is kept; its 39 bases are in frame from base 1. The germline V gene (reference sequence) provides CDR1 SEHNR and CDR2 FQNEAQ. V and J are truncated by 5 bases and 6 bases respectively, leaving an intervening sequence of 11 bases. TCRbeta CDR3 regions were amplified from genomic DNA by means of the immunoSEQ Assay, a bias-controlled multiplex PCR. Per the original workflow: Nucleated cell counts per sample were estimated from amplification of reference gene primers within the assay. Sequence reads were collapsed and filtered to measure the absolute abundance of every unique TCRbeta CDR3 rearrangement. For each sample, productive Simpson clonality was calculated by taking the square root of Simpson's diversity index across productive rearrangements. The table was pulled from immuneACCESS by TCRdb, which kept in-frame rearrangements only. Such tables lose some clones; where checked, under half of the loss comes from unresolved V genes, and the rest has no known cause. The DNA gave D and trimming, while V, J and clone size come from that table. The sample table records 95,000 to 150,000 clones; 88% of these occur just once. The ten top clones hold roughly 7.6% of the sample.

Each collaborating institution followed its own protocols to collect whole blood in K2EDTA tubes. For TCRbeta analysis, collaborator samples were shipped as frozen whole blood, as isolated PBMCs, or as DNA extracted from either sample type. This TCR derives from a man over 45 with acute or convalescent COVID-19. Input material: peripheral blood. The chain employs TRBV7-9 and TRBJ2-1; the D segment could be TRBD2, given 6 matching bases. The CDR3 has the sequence CASSAGLSNEQFF. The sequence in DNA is TGTGCCAGCAGCGCGGGACTGAGCAATGAGCAGTTCTTC.